This entry is about one T cell receptor (beta chain). Its antigen is unknown. Looked up from germline, CDR1 is ENHRY and CDR2 is SYGVKD. J lost 1 base, V lost 6 bases, and 5 bases had no gene match. The CDR3 spans 14 residues. This sample was taken from a study of shared clonotypes between healthy human individuals. A CD45RA+ naive subset and a CD45RA-negative memory subset were split from CD4+ cells. Study findings and constraints: Relative to their counterparts shared across all four donors, non-shared clonotypes exhibited diminished generation probabilities. Larger estimated richness was generally seen in naive subsets than in memory subsets.

The authors ran the assay at deep level. TCRdb's table, derived via immunoSEQ multiplex PCR, lists solely in-frame clones and lacks some. Among about 1.1 million clones listed, around 78% were seen once. The sample taken for sequencing was memory CD4+ T cells from PBMCs. Subset meaning: CD45RA-negative fraction. The chain couples TRBV10-3 to TRBJ2-7; TRBD1 matches at 8 bases. This clonotype was sampled from a man aged 18 to 30 in good health. Some clones in this sample may be carry-over from other donors' samples. The DNA of the CDR3 is TGTGCCATCAGCCCGGGACAGGTTTCCTACGAGCAGTACTTC. Protein sequence: CAISPGQVSYEQYF.